The 30 T cell receptor beta chains reported below all come from one sample, sequenced in a study of cytomegalovirus exposure and HLA in healthy donors. A multiplex PCR was run with 60 Vbeta primers and 13 Jbeta primers. Repertoires were generated with immunoSEQ multiplex PCR, while TCRdb's copy carries only in-frame clones and drops some. The table lists 150,000 or so clones, more than 60% of them singletons. What was sequenced was PBMCs. Receptors originate from a woman aged 40 to 50 in good health and CMV-seropositive.

The chain recombines TRBV6-6 with TRBJ2-3, with 7 positions matching TRBD2. J lost 6 bases, V lost 5 bases, and 8 bases had no gene match. The CDR3 is made up of 14 amino acids. Per germline, CDR1 MNHNY and CDR2 SVGAGI (reference sequence). The CDR3 region is CASSQRDLWDTQYF. As DNA, the CDR3 is TGTGCCAGCAGTCAGCGGGATCTATGGGATACGCAGTATTTT.

The V call is TRBV6-5, the J call TRBJ1-6, with 10 bases identical to TRBD1. The CDR3 extends over 14 amino acids. The junction had 4 bases not matched to a gene; V was cut back by 4 bases and J by 10 bases. CDR1 and CDR2 from the germline V gene are MNHEY and SVGAGI. CDR3 in amino acids: CASSSRDRGSPLHF. In DNA, the CDR3 is TGTGCCAGCAGTTCCCGGGACAGGGGCTCACCCCTCCACTTT.

This chain joins TRBV6-5 and TRBJ2-1; 7 nucleotides match TRBD2. Germline V gives CDR1 MNHEY, CDR2 SVGAGI. The CDR3 has 14 amino acids. Trimming removed 2 bases from V and 8 bases from J; junction bases left unmatched: 6. CDR3 protein: CASSYLGGDDEQFF. The CDR3, as DNA: TGTGCCAGCAGTTACCTGGGGGGGGACGATGAGCAGTTCTTC.

As concerns this clone: At one of its ends the junction is not consistent with the germline gene, which may arise from a read error. The V and J genes are TRBV7-7 and TRBJ2-5, with 7 bases fitting TRBD1. Per germline, CDR1 SSHAT and CDR2 FNYEAQ (reference sequence). This CDR3 has 15 amino acids. The CDR3 DNA reads as TGTGCTAGCAGCTTCGGGACAGCGTACCAAGAGACCCAGTACTTC. As protein: CASSFGTAYQETQYF.

This clone was detected once. This CDR3 reads CASFSAGNTIYF. Here the CDR3 DNA reads TGTGCCAGCTTCTCGGCTGGAAACACCATATATTTT. The chain combines TRBV28 with TRBJ1-3, with D unresolved. CDR3 size: 12 residues. Germline V gene lookup returns CDR1 MDHEN and CDR2 SYDVKM. The V and J ends lost 8 bases and 2 bases respectively, with 7 bases between them.

The chain links TRBV18 to TRBJ2-5; D possibly corresponds to TRBD2 (6 bases). This CDR3 spans 14 amino acids. Germline-derived CDR1 and CDR2 are KGHSH and LQKENI. The V end was cut by 3 bases, the J end by 1 base, with 9 bases between. DNA of the CDR3: TGTGCCAGCTCACCCGGGAGCTCCCAAGAGACCCAGTACTTC. This translates into CASSPGSSQETQYF.

The chain is built from TRBV29-1 and TRBJ1-2; 8 nucleotides line up with TRBD1. CDR1 is SQVTM, CDR2 ANQGSEA, per germline. The CDR3 extends over 11 amino acids. J gave up 6 bases and V 4 bases, and 1 base lay outside the gene matches. CDR3 amino acids: CSVAQGDGYTF. The CDR3 DNA follows: TGCAGCGTTGCACAGGGGGATGGCTACACCTTC.

This clone was recorded a few times. The J gene is TRBJ2-3, the V gene TRBV5-1, with D perhaps TRBD1 (5 bases). Germline-derived CDR1 and CDR2 are SGHRS and YFSETQ. The V end was cut by 4 bases, the J end by 0 bases, with 12 bases between. The length of the CDR3 is 15 residues. The CDR3 is CASSMDTSSTDTQYF. CDR3 coding DNA: TGCGCCAGCAGCATGGACACGTCTAGCACAGATACGCAGTATTTT.

This chain connects TRBV28 to TRBJ1-5; 8 nucleotides match TRBD1. CDR1 and CDR2 from the germline V gene are MDHEN and SYDVKM. With 6 bases clipped from V and 1 base from J, the junction kept 8 bases outside the gene matches. The CDR3 loop spans 16 amino acids. CDR3 DNA sequence: TGTGCCAGCAGCCAAAGACAGGGGAGCAGCAATCAGCCCCAGCATTTT. Its protein product is CASSQRQGSSNQPQHF.

This clone was seen a few times. The same CDR3 is also encoded by other DNA sequences in this sample. The genes are TRBV5-3 and TRBJ2-7, with 8 bases that match TRBD2. TRBV5-3 is annotated as an ORF whose role is uncertain. Germline trimming cut 5 bases from V and 5 bases from J; bases unmatched to any gene: 15. The CDR3 loop spans 16 amino acids. In nucleotides, the CDR3 is TGTGCCAGAAGTACTCAGCGGGGACTAGTCACAAACGAGCAGTACTTC. It is translated as CARSTQRGLVTNEQYF.

J is TRBJ2-1 and V is TRBV5-1; D remains ambiguous. Trimming cost V 0 bases and J 2 bases, with 6 bases left between them. The CDR3 runs 14 residues. Germline-derived CDR1 and CDR2 are SGHRS and YFSETQ. The CDR3: CASSLASAYNEQFF. CDR3 nucleotides: TGCGCCAGCAGCTTGGCCTCAGCCTACAATGAGCAGTTCTTC.

The chain combines TRBV2 with TRBJ1-6; D possibly corresponds to TRBD1 (6 bases). The CDR3 is 15 residues long. V lost 8 bases, J lost 6 bases, and 17 bases lay in between. Per the germline V gene, CDR1 is SNHLY and CDR2 is FYNNEI. The CDR3 spells CASLRQVGINSPLHF. CDR3 DNA sequence: TGTGCCAGCCTTCGACAGGTCGGAATTAATTCACCCCTCCACTTT.

In this sample, this clone turned up a few times. The chain is built from TRBV10-3 and TRBJ1-2; TRBD1 agrees at 7 bases. The germline V gene has CDR1 ENHRY and CDR2 SYGVKD. Trimming took 3 bases from V and 3 from J; bases not matched to a gene: 10. The CDR3 totals 16 residues. CDR3 sequence: CAISDLTGLGDYGYTF. The DNA of the CDR3 is TGTGCCATCAGTGACCTGACAGGGTTGGGTGACTATGGCTACACCTTC.

On this clone itself: Other DNA sequences within the sample encode an identical CDR3. This chain joins TRBV18 and TRBJ2-7; 8 positions agree with TRBD1. CDR3 length equals 13 residues. CDR1 is KGHSH, CDR2 LQKENI, per germline. V lost 5 bases, J lost 3 bases, and 3 bases stayed unmatched. The CDR3 nucleotides read TGTGCCAGCTCATTAACAGGGGGCTACGAGCAGTACTTC. It encodes CASSLTGGYEQYF.

The rearrangement joins TRBV13 to TRBJ1-2, with TRBD1 matching 8 bases. With V trimmed by 5 bases and J by 1 base, 9 bases remained unmatched. CDR3 length: 16 residues. Germline V gene lookup returns CDR1 PRHDT and CDR2 FYEKMQ (reference sequence). CDR3 DNA sequence: TGTGCCAGCAGCGCGCGGACAGGGCCACTTAACTATGGCTACACCTTC. Translated, it gives CASSARTGPLNYGYTF.

The chain recombines TRBV7-2 with TRBJ2-7; 8 nucleotides match TRBD1. The CDR3 loop spans 15 amino acids. CDR1 is SGHTA, CDR2 FQGNSA, per germline. Trimming cost V 3 bases and J 2 bases; bases outside gene matches: 6. CDR3 DNA: TGTGCCAGCAGCTTGGCCGGGACAGGAGCCTACGAGCAGTACTTC. The encoded protein is CASSLAGTGAYEQYF.

The chain couples TRBV5-1 to TRBJ2-6, with 7 bases lining up with TRBD1. V was clipped by 3 bases and J by 2 bases; unmatched bases: 8. Per the germline V gene, CDR1 is SGHRS and CDR2 is YFSETQ. CDR3 length: 17 residues. The CDR3 nucleotides are TGCGCCAGCAGCTCTTATCCCGACAGGGCTGGGGCCAACGTCCTGACTTTC. Residues: CASSSYPDRAGANVLTF. Based on the CDR3 plus reference TRBV5-1 and TRBJ2-6, the full variable domain is KAGVTQTPRYLIKTRGQQVTLSCSPISGHRSVSWYQQTPGQGLQFLFEYFSETQRNKGNFPGRFSGRQFSNSRSEMNVSTLELGDSALYLCASSSYPDRAGANVLTFGAGSRLTVL.

The CDR3 protein is CASSLPEGGRNEQYF. The CDR3 DNA is TGTGCCAGCAGCCTTCCGGAGGGAGGGCGAAACGAGCAGTACTTC. The V gene is TRBV11-2, the J gene TRBJ2-5; 7 nucleotides match TRBD2. The closer fit of TRBJ2-7 to the DNA end suggests the J call may be wrong. This CDR3 comprises 15 residues. Germline CDR1 reads SGHAT; CDR2 reads FQNNGV.

The genes are TRBV28 and TRBJ2-4; D might be TRBD1 (5 bases). This CDR3 has 16 residues. The V end lost 5 bases, the J end lost 2 bases, and 16 bases lay between the germline ends. In germline, CDR1 is MDHEN, CDR2 SYDVKM. The CDR3 protein is CASSADSAPTKNIQYF. Written as DNA, the CDR3 is TGTGCCAGCAGTGCAGACAGTGCCCCGACCAAAAACATTCAGTACTTC.

The chain has TRBV2 and TRBJ2-5; TRBD1 agrees at 7 bases. The CDR3 has 14 amino acids. The germline CDR1 and CDR2 sequences are SNHLY and FYNNEI. The trim removed 6 bases at V and 2 bases at J, leaving 6 bases unmatched. The CDR3 nucleotides are TGTGCCAGCAGGGGGGTCAGGGGGCAAGAGACCCAGTACTTC. Protein product: CASRGVRGQETQYF.

This chain connects TRBV4-3 to TRBJ2-7, with a weak D call TRBD2 (5 bases). The CDR3 consists of 13 residues. V was pared by 3 bases and J by 1 base, with 7 bases between. Germline CDR1 LGHNA, CDR2 YSLEER. This chain's CDR3 is CASSHGGSYEQYF. CDR3 DNA sequence: TGCGCCAGCAGCCACGGAGGATCCTACGAGCAGTACTTC.

V is TRBV7-2 and J is TRBJ2-7, with D perhaps TRBD1 (5 bases). This CDR3 has 19 residues. CDR1 and CDR2 (germline): SGHTA, FQGNSA. Deletions cut 5 bases from V and 0 bases from J, with 26 bases between. The CDR3 sequence is CASSVWGLRSTGSSYEQYF. The CDR3 nucleotides are TGTGCCAGCAGCGTCTGGGGCCTTCGTAGTACTGGTTCCTCCTACGAGCAGTACTTC.

Only one count was recorded for this clone. The chain recombines TRBV10-3 with TRBJ2-1; 9 nucleotides align to TRBD2. Per the germline V gene, CDR1 is ENHRY and CDR2 is SYGVKD. This CDR3 contains 14 residues. The V gene end was trimmed by 6 bases and the J gene end by 3 bases; junction bases not matched to a gene: 3. The DNA for the CDR3 is TGTGCCATCAGCGCGACTAGCGGCTACAATGAGCAGTTCTTC. This sequence encodes CAISATSGYNEQFF.

This clone was seen a single time. The chain links TRBV7-9 to TRBJ2-5; D may be TRBD2 (6 bases). Per the germline V gene, CDR1 is SEHNR and CDR2 is FQNEAQ (reference sequence). V lost 5 bases and J 3 bases, leaving 22 bases between the germline ends. The CDR3 runs 17 residues. CDR3 nucleotides: TGTGCCAGCAGCAAAGCCCTAGCTAGCAGGAGGGAAGAGACCCAGTACTTC. Translated: CASSKALASRREETQYF.

The chain joins TRBV2 to TRBJ1-4, with D unresolved. This CDR3 region has 14 residues. V was cut by 2 bases and J by 7 bases, with 11 bases left in between. Germline values: CDR1 SNHLY, CDR2 FYNNEI. The DNA of the CDR3 is TGTGCCAGCAGTGAAATGGGCTTGGTTGAAAAACTGTTTTTT. As protein: CASSEMGLVEKLFF.

The V call is TRBV7-2, the J call TRBJ2-7, with 7 positions matching TRBD2. V lost 4 bases, J lost 9 bases, and 15 bases stayed unmatched. The CDR3 runs 15 residues. Looked up from germline, CDR1 is SGHTA and CDR2 is FQGNSA. CDR3 DNA sequence: TGTGCCAGCAGCTCGGGACTACCACGCGGGCGGGGGCAGTACTTC. Amino acid sequence: CASSSGLPRGRGQYF.

The genes are TRBV2 and TRBJ2-2; 9 nucleotides line up with TRBD2. The V segment lost 8 bases and the J segment 1 base; nucleotides outside the gene matches: 5. CDR3 size: 15 residues. Germline V gene sequence: CDR1 SNHLY, CDR2 FYNNEI. The chain's CDR3 is CASRLLAGNTGELFF. Here the CDR3 DNA reads TGTGCCAGCCGACTACTAGCGGGGAACACCGGGGAGCTGTTTTTT. Full variable domain (rest looked up from reference TRBV2 and TRBJ2-2): EPEVTQTPSHQVTQMGQEVILRCVPISNHLYFYWYRQILGQKVEFLVSFYNNEISEKSEIFDDQFSVERPDGSNFTLKIRSTKLEDSAMYFCASRLLAGNTGELFFGEGSRLTVL.

This clone was observed a single time. The V call is TRBV27, the J call TRBJ2-7; D may be TRBD2 (6 bases). Germline V gene lookup returns CDR1 MNHEY and CDR2 SMNVEV (reference sequence). Trimming shortened V by 3 bases and J by 2 bases, and 17 bases separated the two germline ends. The CDR3 covers 16 residues. CDR3 amino acids: CASSFNMRGFAYEQYF. The CDR3 DNA reads TGTGCCAGCAGTTTTAACATGCGGGGTTTTGCCTACGAGCAGTACTTC.

The J gene is TRBJ2-7, the V gene TRBV11-2, with D maybe TRBD2 (8 bases). Trimming cost V 4 bases and J 2 bases, with 27 bases left between them. This CDR3 is 19 amino acids long. The germline gives CDR1 SGHAT, CDR2 FQNNGV. CDR3 region: CASSSDRAGGIAGTYEQYF. The CDR3 DNA reads as TGTGCCAGCAGCTCCGACAGGGCAGGAGGAATAGCGGGAACCTACGAGCAGTACTTC.

The chain uses TRBV4-1 and TRBJ1-6; D is ambiguous. Trimming pared 3 bases from V and 10 bases from J, leaving 10 bases between. The CDR3 length is 13 residues. Per germline, CDR1 MGHRA and CDR2 YSYEKL. CDR3 bases: TGCGCCAGCAGCCAGGTGGAGGTCTCACCCCTCCACTTT. As protein: CASSQVEVSPLHF.